This T cell receptor (beta chain) was identified during a study of cytomegalovirus exposure and HLA in healthy donors. As for the study in general: Earlier results showed 117 million unique TCR beta sequences derived from approximately 170 million T cells.

As concerns this clone: Antigen unknown.

The PCR employed 60 Vbeta primers together with 13 Jbeta primers. TCRdb keeps only in-frame clones here, not all; method: immunoSEQ multiplex PCR. In the table there are about 140,000 clones, roughly 79% of which are singletons. General study findings and limits: Researchers reported in a later analysis that a missense DCLRE1C variant was tied to TCR beta V- and J-gene trimming. TCR association rates varied by HLA locus in a later analysis, with DRB1 highest and HLA-C lowest. Relative to the approximately 680-donor mean, N-insertions were reportedly fewer in an Asian-associated ancestry cluster in a later analysis.

Sequenced sample: PBMCs. This TCR came from a man aged 25-45 years in good health and CMV-seropositive.

The CDR3 loop reads CASSNDRASEAFF. The CDR3 nucleotides are TGTGCCAGCAGCAACGACAGGGCGTCTGAAGCTTTCTTT. The gene calls are TRBV11-2 and TRBJ1-1, with 7 bases that match TRBD1. The length of the CDR3 is 13 residues. Germline CDR1 SGHAT, CDR2 FQNNGV. V lost 5 bases to trimming and J lost 6 bases; unmatched junction nucleotides: 6.